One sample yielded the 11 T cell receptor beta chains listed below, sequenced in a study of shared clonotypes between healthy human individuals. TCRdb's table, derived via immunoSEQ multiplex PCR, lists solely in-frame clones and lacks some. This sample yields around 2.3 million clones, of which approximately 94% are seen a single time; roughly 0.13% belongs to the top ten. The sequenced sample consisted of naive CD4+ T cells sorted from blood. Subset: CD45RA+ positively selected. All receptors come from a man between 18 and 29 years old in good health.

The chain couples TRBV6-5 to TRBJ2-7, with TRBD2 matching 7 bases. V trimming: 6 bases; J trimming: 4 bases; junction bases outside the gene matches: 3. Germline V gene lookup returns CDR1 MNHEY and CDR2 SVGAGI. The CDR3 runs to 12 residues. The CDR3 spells CASRGGNYEQYF. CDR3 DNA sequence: TGTGCCAGCAGGGGAGGGAATTACGAGCAGTACTTC.

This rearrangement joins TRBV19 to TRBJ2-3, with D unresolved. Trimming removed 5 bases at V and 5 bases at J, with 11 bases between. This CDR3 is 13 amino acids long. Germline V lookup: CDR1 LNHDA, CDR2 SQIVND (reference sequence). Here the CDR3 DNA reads TGTGCCAGTAGTTTTCTGTCGGGAGATACGCAGTATTTT. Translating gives CASSFLSGDTQYF.

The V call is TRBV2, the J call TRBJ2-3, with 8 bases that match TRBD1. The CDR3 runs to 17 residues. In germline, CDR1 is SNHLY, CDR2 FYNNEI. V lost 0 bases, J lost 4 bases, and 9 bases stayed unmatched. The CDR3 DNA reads TGTGCCAGCAGTGAAGCAGGACAGGGAGTAGGTGCAGATACGCAGTATTTT. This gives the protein CASSEAGQGVGADTQYF.

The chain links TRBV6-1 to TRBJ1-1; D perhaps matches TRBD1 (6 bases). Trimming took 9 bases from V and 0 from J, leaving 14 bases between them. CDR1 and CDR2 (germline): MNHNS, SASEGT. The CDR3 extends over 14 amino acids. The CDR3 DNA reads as TGTGCCAGTTCGACAGGAGCCTTGAACACTGAAGCTTTCTTT. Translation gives CASSTGALNTEAFF.

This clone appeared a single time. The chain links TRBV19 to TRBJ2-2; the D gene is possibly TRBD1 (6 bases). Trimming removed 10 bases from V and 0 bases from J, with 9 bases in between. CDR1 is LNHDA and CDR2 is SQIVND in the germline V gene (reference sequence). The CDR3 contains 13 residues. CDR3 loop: CAIRTANTGELFF. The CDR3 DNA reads TGTGCCATACGGACAGCGAACACCGGGGAGCTGTTTTTT.

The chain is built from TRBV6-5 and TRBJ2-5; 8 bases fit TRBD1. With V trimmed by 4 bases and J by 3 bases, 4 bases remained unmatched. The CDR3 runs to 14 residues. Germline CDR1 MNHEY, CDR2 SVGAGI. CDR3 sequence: CASSSGTGKETQYF. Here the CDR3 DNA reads TGTGCCAGCAGTTCCGGGACAGGCAAAGAGACCCAGTACTTC.

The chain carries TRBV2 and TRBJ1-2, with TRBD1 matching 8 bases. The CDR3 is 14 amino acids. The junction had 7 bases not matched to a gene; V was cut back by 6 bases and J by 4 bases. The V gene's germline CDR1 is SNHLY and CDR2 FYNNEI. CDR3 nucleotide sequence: TGTGCCAGCAGCGACAGGGGACAGGCCTATGGCTACACCTTC. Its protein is CASSDRGQAYGYTF.

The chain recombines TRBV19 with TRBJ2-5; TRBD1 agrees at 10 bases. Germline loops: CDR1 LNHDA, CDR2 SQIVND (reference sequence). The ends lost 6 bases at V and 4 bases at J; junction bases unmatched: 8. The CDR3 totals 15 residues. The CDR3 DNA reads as TGTGCCAGTAGGCGAGACAGGGGGCAGGTAGAGACCCAGTACTTC. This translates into CASRRDRGQVETQYF.

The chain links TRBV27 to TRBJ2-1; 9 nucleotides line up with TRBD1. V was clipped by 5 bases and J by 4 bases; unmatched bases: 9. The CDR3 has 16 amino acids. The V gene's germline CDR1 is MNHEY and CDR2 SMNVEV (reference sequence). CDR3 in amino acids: CASSRGQGIFYNEQFF. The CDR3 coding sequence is TGTGCCAGCAGTAGGGGACAGGGTATTTTTTACAATGAGCAGTTCTTC.

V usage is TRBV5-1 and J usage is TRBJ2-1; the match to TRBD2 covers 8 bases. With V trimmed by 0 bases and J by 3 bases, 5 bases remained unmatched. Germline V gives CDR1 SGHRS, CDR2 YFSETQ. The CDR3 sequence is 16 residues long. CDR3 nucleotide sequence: TGCGCCAGCAGCTTGGAGTCGGGAGGGGGCTACAATGAGCAGTTCTTC. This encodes CASSLESGGGYNEQFF. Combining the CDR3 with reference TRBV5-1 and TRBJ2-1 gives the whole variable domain KAGVTQTPRYLIKTRGQQVTLSCSPISGHRSVSWYQQTPGQGLQFLFEYFSETQRNKGNFPGRFSGRQFSNSRSEMNVSTLELGDSALYLCASSLESGGGYNEQFFGPGTRLTVL.

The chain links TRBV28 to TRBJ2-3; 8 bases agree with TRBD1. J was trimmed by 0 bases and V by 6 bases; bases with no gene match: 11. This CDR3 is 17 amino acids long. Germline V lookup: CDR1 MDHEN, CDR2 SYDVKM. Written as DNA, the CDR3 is TGTGCCAGCAGGGACAGGGACCATGTAGCTAGCACAGATACGCAGTATTTT. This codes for CASRDRDHVASTDTQYF.